One sample yielded the 16 T cell receptor beta chains listed below, sequenced in a study of cytomegalovirus exposure and HLA in healthy donors. The PCR ran on 60 Vbeta and 13 Jbeta primers. Only in-frame clones appear in the TCRdb table, and some are missing; sequencing was by immunoSEQ multiplex PCR. The data show around 99,000 clones, about 76% seen once. The sequenced material came from PBMCs. The origin of the receptors is a woman aged 30 to 39 in good health and CMV-seronegative.

The V and J genes are TRBV11-2 and TRBJ2-5; 9 bases match TRBD2. This CDR3 comprises 11 residues. Unmatched junction bases numbered 0, after V lost 6 bases and J lost 7 bases. Looked up from germline, CDR1 is SGHAT and CDR2 is FQNNGV. The DNA of the CDR3 is TGTGCCAGCAGTAGCGGGAGGACCCAGTACTTC. It codes for CASSSGRTQYF.

V gene TRBV19 combines with J gene TRBJ1-4; D remains ambiguous. Germline V lookup: CDR1 LNHDA, CDR2 SQIVND (reference sequence). V lost 6 bases and J 4 bases, leaving 9 bases between the germline ends. This CDR3 is 13 amino acids long. The CDR3 protein is CASRSVLNEKLFF. In DNA, the CDR3 is TGTGCCAGTAGGTCAGTGCTTAATGAAAAACTGTTTTTT.

This clone was observed once. The chain links TRBV6-5 to TRBJ2-1; D is undetermined. This CDR3 is built from 13 residues. The V and J ends lost 6 bases and 6 bases respectively, with 12 bases between them. Germline V gene data show CDR1 as MNHEY and CDR2 as SVGAGI. The CDR3 coding sequence is TGTGCCAGCAGACAACGTGCTCGCAATGAGCAGTTCTTC. It is translated as CASRQRARNEQFF.

The chain is built from TRBV5-3 and TRBJ1-5; D remains unclear. TRBV5-3 is an ORF; its function is uncertain. The germline V and J ends were trimmed by 3 bases and 4 bases, with 11 bases remaining between them. The CDR3 loop spans 14 amino acids. CDR3 region: CARSYRETNQPQHF. The CDR3 nucleotides read TGTGCCAGAAGCTACCGGGAGACTAATCAGCCCCAGCATTTT.

The chain combines TRBV18 with TRBJ2-1, with D uncertain. The germline gives CDR1 KGHSH, CDR2 LQKENI. The CDR3 totals 14 residues. Trimming took off 3 bases at V and 5 bases at J, with 11 bases between the two ends. The CDR3 DNA sequence: TGTGCCAGCTCACCCTTAGTAGTCCACAATGAGCAGTTCTTC. Amino acid sequence: CASSPLVVHNEQFF.

The rearrangement joins TRBV27 to TRBJ1-4, with no clear D. The V and J ends lost 6 bases and 4 bases respectively, with 3 bases between them. Germline-derived CDR1 and CDR2 are MNHEY and SMNVEV (reference sequence). The CDR3 is 11 amino acids. CDR3 protein: CASRRNEKLFF. The CDR3 DNA sequence: TGTGCCAGCAGGCGTAATGAAAAACTGTTTTTT.

The chain is built from TRBV6-5 and TRBJ2-2; 14 positions agree with TRBD2. Germline V gene sequence: CDR1 MNHEY, CDR2 SVGAGI. CDR3 length: 15 residues. After removal of 6 bases from V and 7 bases from J, the junction contained 4 bases not matched to a gene. The CDR3 is CASRGLAGVHGELFF. The CDR3 DNA reads as TGTGCCAGCAGGGGACTAGCGGGAGTACACGGGGAGCTGTTTTTT.

This clone was counted a single time. The V call is TRBV10-2, the J call TRBJ2-7, with 11 bases that match TRBD2. The germline gives CDR1 WSHSY, CDR2 SAAADI. This CDR3 spans 16 amino acids. V trimming: 3 bases; J trimming: 1 base; junction bases outside the gene matches: 5. This chain's CDR3 is CASSDSLAGVSYEQYF. In DNA, the CDR3 is TGCGCCAGCAGTGACTCACTAGCGGGGGTGTCCTACGAGCAGTACTTC.

The J gene is TRBJ2-3, the V gene TRBV7-3, with 8 positions matching TRBD2. This CDR3 spans 17 amino acids. Unmatched junction bases numbered 10, after V lost 5 bases and J lost 0 bases. Looked up from germline, CDR1 is SGHTA and CDR2 is FQGTGA. The CDR3 region is CASSPHIAGYSTDTQYF. In DNA form, the CDR3 reads TGTGCCAGCAGCCCCCATATAGCGGGGTATAGCACAGATACGCAGTATTTT.

The chain joins TRBV27 to TRBJ2-3; 11 bases are a match to TRBD1. This CDR3 contains 14 residues. V was pared by 6 bases and J by 6 bases, with 5 bases of the junction left unmatched. Germline CDR1 reads MNHEY; CDR2 reads SMNVEV (reference sequence). DNA for the CDR3: TGTGCCAGCAGGGACAGGGGGCTAAAGGATACGCAGTATTTT. Its translation: CASRDRGLKDTQYF.

The chain recombines TRBV5-1 with TRBJ2-7, with 12 bases lining up with TRBD2. The germline V gene has CDR1 SGHRS and CDR2 YFSETQ. The length of the CDR3 is 15 residues. Trimming took 5 bases from V and 2 from J; bases not matched to a gene: 5. The CDR3 nucleotides read TGCGCCAGCAGTTCTGGACTAGCGGGAACCTACGAGCAGTACTTC. Amino acids: CASSSGLAGTYEQYF. The full variable domain, completed using reference TRBV5-1 and TRBJ2-7, is KAGVTQTPRYLIKTRGQQVTLSCSPISGHRSVSWYQQTPGQGLQFLFEYFSETQRNKGNFPGRFSGRQFSNSRSEMNVSTLELGDSALYLCASSSGLAGTYEQYFGPGTRLTVT.

The chain combines TRBV5-6 with TRBJ1-2; 10 bases are shared with TRBD1. The V gene end was trimmed by 6 bases and the J gene end by 2 bases; junction bases not matched to a gene: 4. CDR3 size: 14 residues. The germline CDR1 and CDR2 sequences are SGHDT and YYEEEE. As DNA, the CDR3 is TGTGCCAGCACCCGGACAGGGGGGAACTATGGCTACACCTTC. This gives the protein CASTRTGGNYGYTF.

The chain links TRBV7-2 to TRBJ1-5, with TRBD1 matching 8 bases. The germline gives CDR1 SGHTA, CDR2 FQGNSA. The V segment lost 5 bases and the J segment 4 bases; nucleotides outside the gene matches: 4. This CDR3 contains 14 residues. The CDR3 coding sequence is TGTGCCAGCAGCCAAACAGGGGGGAATCAGCCCCAGCATTTT. This translates into CASSQTGGNQPQHF. Together with reference TRBV7-2 and TRBJ1-5, the CDR3 gives the full variable domain: GAGVSQSPSNKVTEKGKDVELRCDPISGHTALYWYRQSLGQGLEFLIYFQGNSAPDKSGLPSDRFSAERTGGSVSTLTIQRTQQEDSAVYLCASSQTGGNQPQHFGDGTRLSIL.

This clone was seen more than once but under ten times. The genes are TRBV11-2 and TRBJ2-7; 8 bases map to TRBD2. Germline values: CDR1 SGHAT, CDR2 FQNNGV. This CDR3 is built from 14 residues. The V gene end was trimmed by 2 bases and the J gene end by 6 bases; junction bases not matched to a gene: 6. CDR3: CASSLPLRGGEQYF. CDR3 nucleotide sequence: TGTGCCAGCAGCTTACCCCTCCGGGGGGGCGAGCAGTACTTC.

The table lists this clone with a count of one. J is TRBJ2-3 and V is TRBV7-6, with TRBD2 matching over 11 bases. Germline assignment: CDR1 SGHVS and CDR2 FNYEAQ. J lost 2 bases, V lost 5 bases, and 3 bases had no gene match. The CDR3 has 15 amino acids. CDR3 sequence reads: CASSLTSGVTDTQYF. The CDR3 DNA reads TGTGCCAGCAGCCTGACTAGCGGGGTCACAGATACGCAGTATTTT.

The chain couples TRBV19 to TRBJ2-3, with D possibly matching TRBD2 (6 bases). This CDR3 is built from 15 residues. Between the trimmed V and J ends, which lost 7 bases and 0 bases, there was a span of 14 bases. CDR1 is LNHDA, CDR2 SQIVND, per germline (reference sequence). CDR3 region: CASTMGGPSTDTQYF. As DNA, the CDR3 is TGTGCCAGTACCATGGGGGGACCTAGCACAGATACGCAGTATTTT.